The text below deals with one TCR beta chain. The antigen remains undetermined. The CDR3 sequence is 15 residues long. The V segment lost 6 bases and the J segment 0 bases; nucleotides outside the gene matches: 7. CDR1 is SEHNR and CDR2 is FQNEAQ in the germline V gene (reference sequence). This sample was taken from a study of T cell responses to AZD1222 COVID-19 vaccine. Sequencing was performed with immunoSEQ multiplex PCR; in TCRdb, only in-frame clones are kept and a portion is missing. The sample consists of approximately 170,000 clones, 94% of them appearing once. Study-wide results and caveats: None of the repertoires were sampled until the peak T cell response had passed. The study found vaccine-associated CD4 TCRs spanning spike, dominant at 160-218 and 743-854. Clonal diversity was possibly underestimated; the donors were predominantly white British and more often female.

Pooled together were second doses at about 4 or about 12 weeks. The chain uses TRBV7-9 and TRBJ1-2, with 7 bases lining up with TRBD1. The clonotype comes from an adult who received the AZD1222 COVID-19 vaccine. The sample was peripheral blood, taken 28 days after the second AZD1222 dose. CDR3 sequence: CASRRPGGTNYGYTF. The CDR3 nucleotides are TGTGCCAGCAGAAGGCCAGGGGGGACTAACTATGGCTACACCTTC.